This T cell receptor (beta chain) is from a study of primary melanoma T cells and metastatic recurrence. Study-wide background: Tumors were T2–T4 primary melanomas thicker than 1 mm.

TCRdb's copy holds only in-frame clones and misses some; the assay was immunoSEQ multiplex PCR. The data contain some 1,000 clones, less than 90% of them singletons. The germline CDR1 and CDR2 sequences are KGHSY and FQNENV. This CDR3 comprises 15 residues. The V end lost 0 bases, the J end lost 5 bases, and 13 bases lay between the germline ends. The sample consisted of melanoma tumor tissue. The source is a human donor with melanoma. The J gene is TRBJ1-1, the V gene TRBV16; D is perhaps TRBD1 (6 bases). The CDR3 here is CASSQSIGGRTEAFF. The DNA for the CDR3 is TGTGCCAGCAGCCAATCGATCGGGGGCAGAACTGAAGCTTTCTTT.